The T cell receptor (beta chain) under discussion was sequenced for a study of cytomegalovirus exposure and HLA in healthy donors (TCRdb year 2017). Background for the entire study: An earlier analysis of some 600 of the donors reported 276 Gb of sequence data and 117 million unique TCR beta sequences obtained from roughly 170 million T cells. Donor age, sex, ethnicity and CMV serostatus were collected together with the repertoire data. The genetic ancestry cluster associated with self-reported Caucasian donors included about 84% of the roughly 410 genotyped donors. About five DR-DQ haplotypes were treated as single units for association and clustering because of strong linkage in the cohort. To study patterns of TCR occurrence, a later analysis re-analyzed previously published TCR beta repertoires from more than 550 donors and added high-resolution HLA genotyping. Approximately 300 gigabases of sequencing data and roughly 90 million unique TCR sequences were included in an early release covering around 600 HLA-typed donors. The study profiled the T cell repertoires of approximately 700 subjects by immunosequencing and related them to cytomegalovirus serostatus. Every discovery cohort repertoire had been produced on one sequencing platform. Across 300 to 500 genotyped donors of the cohort, an average of about 240,000 unique TCR beta nucleotide sequences per donor were sequenced, and roughly 20% of those sequences were non-productive. A separate validation cohort of more than 100 different subjects was used in addition to the approximately 640-subject first cohort. The number of typed donors differed by locus: about 620-630 for A, B, C, DRB1 and DQB1; 522 for DQA1; some 590 for DPA1; and about 450 for DPB1. To predict cytomegalovirus infection status, the study combined high-throughput TCR immunosequencing, statistical association of individual TCRs with disease status, and machine learning. Both class I and class II loci were covered by HLA typing, at four-digit resolution. The study aimed to test whether signatures of past pathogen exposure could be identified by cataloging public T cell receptors. In a later genetic analysis, genome-wide SNP genotypes for about three fifths of the 666 donors were used, and that subset was treated as a discovery cohort. To decide whether each TCR beta V gene segment behaved as functional or pseudogenic, an earlier analysis of some 600 of the donors relied on high-throughput TCR beta sequencing. The later analysis used no new phenotypic data to find candidate immune exposures, relying instead on TCR beta sequences and their occurrence across donors.

The cohort was made up of 650 to 700 healthy bone marrow donors. At the time of sampling, all cohort members were nominally healthy, though unrecorded immune exposures were likely present. The donor tested CMV seropositive and was one of the 289 seropositive cohort members. Every donor gave a peripheral blood sample, and the peripheral blood mononuclear cells from that sample were used for TCR beta sequencing. Genomic DNA extraction from the blood cell samples was performed with the Qiagen DNeasy Blood Extraction Kit. The paper's findings and limits, for the study overall: A further reported finding was that TCR beta sequences accurately predicted the HLA-A and HLA-B alleles for most subjects in the first cohort. Because counts were too low, fewer than 20 rarely observed V segments, including chromosome 9 orphons, were excluded from the earlier analysis of around 640 of the donors. In a later analysis, some 18,000 TCR beta sequences were associated with specific HLA alleles at a false discovery rate of 0.05. The study listed approximately 150 TCR beta chains as associated with cytomegalovirus. A later genetic analysis reported fewer N-insertions in productive TCRs among donors in an Asian-associated ancestry cluster than the roughly 640-donor mean. When HLA alleles, especially DR and DQ, strongly co-occurred, TCR associations were difficult to assign to individual alleles. In a later genetic analysis, a missense DCLRE1C variant was associated with V-gene and J-gene trimming of TCR beta chains, and the association was replicated in an independent cohort. According to the authors, the approach could potentially be generalized to other disease states and immunological phenotypes. According to a later analysis, most CMV-associated TCR beta chains appeared to be HLA-restricted, and the HLA associations seemed to be driven largely by CMV exposure. According to a later analysis, TCR association rates differed among HLA loci, with DRB1 alleles showing the most associated TCRs and HLA-C alleles showing the fewest. A group of highly shared sequence variants was considered likely to be a technical artifact of the sequencing pipeline. Linkage disequilibrium might explain the correlated functional status among segregating V segments, but an unknown experimental factor could not be ruled out. The only immune exposure information available for the cohort was CMV serostatus. In a later analysis, HLA-associated TCR beta chains were found to be more clonally expanded and to have lower generation probabilities than equally common non-associated chains. Broadly in line with IMGT annotations, most TCR beta V segments showed up in productive rearrangements about 87% or about 30% of the time in an earlier analysis of several hundred of the donors. The cohort was sequenced for TCR beta chains only, and without alpha or paired-chain data the features that could be detected were limited. Because the 87-base-pair reads could not distinguish some IMGT-functional V segments, including TRBV6-2 and TRBV6-3, those segments were excluded. HLA typing was unavailable for some donors at each locus, so association tests used only the typed subset. Most TCR sequences were seen in very few donors, while some public TCRs were found in many individuals. In vitro tests confirmed that a few of the cytomegalovirus-associated TCR beta chains recognize cytomegalovirus antigens. According to a later analysis, parvovirus B19, influenza, CMV and Epstein-Barr virus appeared linked to several top co-occurrence clusters. The classifier was reported to diagnose cytomegalovirus status with high specificity and sensitivity in both the original cohort and the validation cohort. Roughly uniform sequencing depth across donors was assumed in presence/absence analyses, although this assumption may not hold.

The library was made by the immunoSEQ multiplex PCR assay. For the multiplex PCR, a mixture combining 60 forward primers for TCR Vbeta segments and 13 reverse primers for TCR Jbeta segments was used. The CDR3 region of rearranged TCR beta genes was amplified from genomic DNA with a multiplex PCR assay. On the Illumina HiSeq System, the amplified TCR beta libraries were sequenced as 87-base-pair reads. Under the source paper's analysis protocol: A later analysis tallied roughly 76 million unique TCR beta chains across the 700 or so repertoires, and some 10 million of those chains were shared by two or more donors. Raw reads were error-corrected and collapsed into unique sequences with a nearest-neighbor algorithm that merged closely related sequences to remove PCR and sequencing errors. Alignment of CDR3 sequences to IMGT reference sequences was used to assign V, D and J gene segments. Each retained sequence needed at least a six-nucleotide match to both a V gene segment and a J gene segment. A rearrangement was called productive if the CDR3 had no stop codons and remained in frame with V and J, and every other rearrangement was called non-productive. CDR3 was defined by IMGT convention, running from the second conserved V-encoded cysteine to the conserved J-encoded phenylalanine. In an earlier analysis of more than 550 of the donors, sequences lacking an unambiguous match to a single V gene segment were excluded. An earlier analysis of a few hundred of the donors called V segments functional above 56.7% productive rearrangements and segregating when the between-donor standard deviation exceeded 5%. A statistical classification framework was built for diagnosing cytomegalovirus status from the catalog of TCR beta chain sequences. A later analysis assigned V and J genes by comparing TCR nucleotide sequences with IMGT/GENE-DB human TR gene sequences. A later analysis assigned CDR3 sequences and most-parsimonious VDJ recombination scenarios with the TCRdist pipeline. In a later analysis, each TCR beta chain was defined by its CDR3 amino acid sequence together with its V-gene family, and reads without a unique V-gene family were excluded. In a later analysis, around 650 highly shared, low-generation-probability nucleotide sequences were removed to address suspected cross-contamination and a sequencing artifact. For each public chain, a later analysis derived a clonal expansion index from normalized ranks of inferred template counts within each repertoire. A later analysis computed generation probabilities with a VDJ recombination model fitted to out-of-frame rearrangements, and checked the results against IGoR. Hypergeometric tests were used in a later analysis to score TCR-TCR, TCR-HLA and TCR-CMV co-occurrence, with a repertoire-size bias correction applied to the TCR pairs. To estimate false discovery rates, a later analysis permuted the HLA or CMV assignments 20 times. In a later analysis, co-occurring TCRs were grouped with DBSCAN, and TCRdist sequence similarity was added when clustering was performed within HLA-allele-positive subsets. Repertoires with fewer than 30,000 or more than 120,000 public chains, plus five repertoires with anomalous nucleotide sharing, were excluded from co-occurrence clustering. TCRdb re-hosts the immuneACCESS table, in-frame sequences only. Its copies lack some clones; in the studies checked, an unresolved V gene accounts for under half of them, and the cause for the rest is not known. The V and J calls and clone size are taken from that table; D and trimming were inferred from the DNA. The sample yields fewer than 200,000 clones; 75% were counted once. Jointly, the top ten make up under 3% of the sample.

V is pared back by 5 bases and J by 8 bases, with 10 bases lying between the germline termini. CDR3 length: 11 amino acids, cysteine to phenylalanine. Only CDR3 DNA remains: 33 bases, in frame from the first base. According to the germline V gene, CDR1 reads SGDLS and CDR2 reads YYNGEE. This clone was counted between two and nine times. Its antigen is still unknown. Base qualities are missing; no much larger clone stands one base away. Sequenced material: PBMCs. The receptor was isolated from a woman in her forties or fifties in good health and CMV-seropositive. The chain couples TRBV9 to TRBJ1-2, with no confidently assigned D gene. The CDR3 reads as follows: CASRRGSGYTF. The sequenced DNA is TGTGCCAGCAGGAGAGGGAGCGGCTACACCTTC. The CDR3, completed at both ends by the reference TRBV9 and TRBJ1-2 genes, gives the full variable domain DSGVTQTPKHLITATGQRVTLRCSPRSGDLSVYWYQQSLDQGLQFLIQYYNGEERAKGNILERFSAQQFPDLHSELNLSSLELGDSALYFCASRRGSGYTFGSGTRLTVV.